Described below is a single TCR beta chain sequence and its context. This sample is drawn from a study of blood T cell repertoires in COVID-19. Study in general: The study drew acute and convalescent COVID-19 samples from the United States, Italy and Spain. From T cells, B-cell-depleted T cells, or PBMCs came the material, which was cDNA or gDNA.

Here immunoSEQ multiplex PCR was the method, and the copy in TCRdb shows in-frame clones only, minus some. Of roughly 260,000 clones listed, around 82% are singletons. Germline CDR1 KGHDR, CDR2 SFDVKD. The V end was cut by 3 bases, the J end by 10 bases, with 20 bases between. The CDR3 covers 15 residues. The rearrangement links TRBV24-1 to TRBJ1-1; perhaps TRBD1 as D (5 bases). The receptor was derived from a woman younger than 35 with acute or convalescent COVID-19. Sequencing was carried out using peripheral blood. CDR3: CATSDHLGLPSGAFF. CDR3 in DNA: TGTGCCACCAGTGATCATTTGGGACTTCCCTCGGGAGCTTTCTTT.